What follows are 13 T cell receptor beta chains derived from one specimen sequenced in a study of blood T cell repertoires in COVID-19. Clones were sequenced by immunoSEQ multiplex PCR, and TCRdb holds only the in-frame ones, with some missing. The profile covers about 230,000 clones, with roughly 76% appearing a single time and around 7.2% taken by the ten largest. Sequenced sample: peripheral blood. These receptors were obtained from a woman of 80 years or more with COVID-19, enrolled during active disease.

The chain carries TRBV3-1 (or the pseudogene TRBV3-2) and TRBJ2-7; 13 nucleotides align to TRBD2. Germline V gives CDR1 LGHDT, CDR2 YNNKEL (reference sequence). The J segment lost 3 bases and the V segment lost 4 bases, leaving 3 bases of the junction unmatched. There are 15 residues in the CDR3. Here the CDR3 DNA reads TGTGCCAGCAGCCTTGGGACTAGCGGGATCTACGAGCAGTACTTC. Protein: CASSLGTSGIYEQYF.

The V and J genes are TRBV5-1 and TRBJ2-3; D is unresolved. The germline V and J ends were trimmed by 1 base and 3 bases, with 9 bases remaining between them. This CDR3 contains 14 residues. From germline, CDR1 is SGHRS and CDR2 YFSETQ. CDR3 amino acids: CASSLTAVTDTQYF. The CDR3 nucleotides are TGCGCCAGCAGCTTGACCGCGGTAACAGATACGCAGTATTTT.

This chain's CDR3 is CASSEGGVRPEAFF. The DNA for the CDR3 is TGTGCCAGCAGTGAGGGCGGGGTCCGCCCTGAAGCTTTCTTT. The V call is TRBV6-1, the J call TRBJ1-1; D is unclear. V was shortened by 3 bases and J by 6 bases, with 14 bases between the two germline ends. The CDR3 runs to 14 residues. CDR1 MNHNS and CDR2 SASEGT come from the germline V gene.

On this clone itself: No DNA is shown, since the ends of the CDR3 on it are uncertain; the CDR3 is the one TCRdb lists. CDR3 loop: CASIMGSTSVNEQYF. The chain has TRBV2 and TRBJ2-7; TRBD1 is the table's D call and was not checked against the DNA. Germline V gene lookup returns CDR1 SNHLY and CDR2 FYNNEI. The CDR3 spans 15 residues, counting both ends.

This clone was seen only a few times. The chain recombines TRBV25-1 with TRBJ1-2; a possible D gene is TRBD1 (6 bases). Trimming cost V 7 bases and J 0 bases, with 21 bases left between them. This CDR3 region has 17 residues. The germline V gene has CDR1 MGHDK and CDR2 SYGVNS. CDR3 residues: CASNPLQGKGANYGYTF. The CDR3 bases are TGTGCCAGCAATCCGCTACAGGGAAAGGGGGCTAACTATGGCTACACCTTC.

The chain uses TRBV30 and TRBJ1-2; 7 nucleotides agree with TRBD1. Trimming took 3 bases from V and 4 from J; bases not matched to a gene: 5. Germline CDR1 is GTSNPN and CDR2 is SVGIG (reference sequence). The CDR3 runs 13 residues. The CDR3 sequence is CAWRSRGTYGYTF. The CDR3 bases are TGTGCCTGGAGATCCAGGGGGACCTATGGCTACACCTTC.

The rearrangement links TRBV5-8 to TRBJ1-1, with D perhaps TRBD1 (5 bases). The CDR3 has 14 residues. CDR1 and CDR2 (germline): SGHTS, YDEGEE. The V end was cut by 5 bases, the J end by 0 bases, with 11 bases between. CDR3 coding DNA: TGTGCCAGCAGATATGCAGGGTTGAACACTGAAGCTTTCTTT. Translation: CASRYAGLNTEAFF.

The chain recombines TRBV19 with TRBJ1-2; D uncertain. Germline assignment: CDR1 LNHDA and CDR2 SQIVND (reference sequence). Trimming removed 3 bases from V and 8 bases from J, with 19 bases in between. CDR3 size: 15 residues. The CDR3 reads CASSMGWGAQRGYTF. The CDR3 DNA follows: TGTGCCAGTAGTATGGGGTGGGGAGCTCAACGAGGCTACACCTTC.

The chain employs TRBV5-1 and TRBJ1-5; 8 bases match TRBD1. V shed 0 bases and J 5 bases; nucleotides not matched to a gene: 7. This CDR3 comprises 16 residues. CDR1 and CDR2 (germline): SGHRS, YFSETQ. CDR3 DNA: TGCGCCAGCAGCTTGGGGACAGGGTCTAGTTATCAGCCCCAGCATTTT. Translating it yields CASSLGTGSSYQPQHF.

This chain links TRBV3-1 (or the pseudogene TRBV3-2) with TRBJ2-2, with 9 bases fitting TRBD1. J was trimmed by 6 bases and V by 1 base; bases with no gene match: 3. This CDR3 is built from 15 residues. CDR1 is LGHDT and CDR2 is YNNKEL in the germline V gene (reference sequence). CDR3 sequence (DNA): TGTGCCAGCAGCCAAGGGACAGGGGTGGCCGGGGAGCTGTTTTTT. Translation gives CASSQGTGVAGELFF.

J is TRBJ2-5 and V is TRBV25-1; D is perhaps TRBD2 (7 bases). The CDR3 totals 13 residues. Germline loops: CDR1 MGHDK, CDR2 SYGVNS. V was trimmed by 6 bases and J by 1 base, leaving 9 bases between them. The CDR3 nucleotides read TGTGCCAGCAGCCGGGGGGCCCAAGAGACCCAGTACTTC. Translation: CASSRGAQETQYF.

V usage is TRBV6-2 or TRBV6-3 and J usage is TRBJ1-5; no firm D call. Trimming took off 6 bases at V and 8 bases at J, with 17 bases between the two ends. The CDR3 runs to 14 residues. From germline, CDR1 is MNHEY and CDR2 SVGEGT. The CDR3 protein is CASSRNLFTEPQHF. In DNA, the CDR3 is TGTGCCAGCAGCCGCAACCTATTTACAGAGCCCCAGCATTTT.

The chain uses TRBV6-5 and TRBJ1-2; D remains ambiguous. Germline values: CDR1 MNHEY, CDR2 SVGAGI. Trimming removed 4 bases at V and 4 bases at J, with 16 bases between. The CDR3 length is 15 residues. CDR3 region: CASSSGIPGSYGYTF. The DNA for the CDR3 is TGTGCCAGCAGTTCCGGGATCCCTGGCAGCTATGGCTACACCTTC.